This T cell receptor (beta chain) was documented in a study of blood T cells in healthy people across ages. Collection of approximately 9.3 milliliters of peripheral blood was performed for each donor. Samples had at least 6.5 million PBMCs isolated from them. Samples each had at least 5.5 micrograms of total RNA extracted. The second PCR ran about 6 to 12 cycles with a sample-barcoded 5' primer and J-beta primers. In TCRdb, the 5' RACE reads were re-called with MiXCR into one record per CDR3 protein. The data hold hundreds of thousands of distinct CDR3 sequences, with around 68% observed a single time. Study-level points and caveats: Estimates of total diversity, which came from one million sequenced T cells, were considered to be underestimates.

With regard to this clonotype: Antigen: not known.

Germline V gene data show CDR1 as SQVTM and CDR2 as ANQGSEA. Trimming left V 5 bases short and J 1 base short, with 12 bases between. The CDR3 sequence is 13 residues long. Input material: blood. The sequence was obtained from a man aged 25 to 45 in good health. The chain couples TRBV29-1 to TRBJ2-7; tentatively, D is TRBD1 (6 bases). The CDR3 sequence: CSVTRGRSYEQYF. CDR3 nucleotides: TGCAGCGTTACCAGGGGTAGGTCCTACGAGCAGTACTTC.